This T cell receptor beta chain was found in a study of cytomegalovirus exposure and HLA in healthy donors. The germline V gene has CDR1 ENHRY and CDR2 SYGVKD. CDR3 length: 14 amino acids. V was clipped by 10 bases and J by 7 bases, with 17 bases between them. 60 Vbeta and 13 Jbeta primers were used in PCR. This table comes from immunoSEQ multiplex PCR, and its TCRdb copy is limited to in-frame clones, with some not included. Found here are over 85,000 clones, more than 60% of them singletons; the top ten hold 6.2%. The sample comprised PBMCs. The origin of this receptor is a man in his thirties or forties in good health and CMV-seropositive. The V and J genes are TRBV10-3 and TRBJ1-6; D perhaps matches TRBD1 (5 bases). The CDR3 nucleotides read TGTGCCACCCAGGGAATCCTCGGGAATTCACCCCTCCACTTT. It codes for CATQGILGNSPLHF.